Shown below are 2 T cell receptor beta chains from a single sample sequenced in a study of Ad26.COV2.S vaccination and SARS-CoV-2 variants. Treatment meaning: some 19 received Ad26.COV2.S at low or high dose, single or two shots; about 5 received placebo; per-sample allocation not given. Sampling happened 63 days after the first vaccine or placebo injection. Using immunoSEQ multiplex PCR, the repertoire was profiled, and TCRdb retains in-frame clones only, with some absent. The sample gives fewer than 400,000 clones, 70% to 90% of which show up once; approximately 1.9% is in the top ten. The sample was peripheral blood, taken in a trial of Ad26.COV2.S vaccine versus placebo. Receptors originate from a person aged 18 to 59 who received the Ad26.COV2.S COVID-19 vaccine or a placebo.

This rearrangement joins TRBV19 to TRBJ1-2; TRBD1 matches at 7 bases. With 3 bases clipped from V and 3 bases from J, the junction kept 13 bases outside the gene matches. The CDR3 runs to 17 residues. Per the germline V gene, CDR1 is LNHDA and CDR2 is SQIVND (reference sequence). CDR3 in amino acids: CASSIVRDRNTHYGYTF. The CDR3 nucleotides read TGTGCCAGTAGTATCGTCCGGGACAGAAATACTCACTATGGCTACACCTTC.

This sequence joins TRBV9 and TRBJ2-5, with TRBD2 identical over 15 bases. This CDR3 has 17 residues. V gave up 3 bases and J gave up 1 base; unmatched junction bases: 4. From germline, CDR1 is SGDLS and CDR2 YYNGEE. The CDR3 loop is CASSEGTSGGLQETQYF. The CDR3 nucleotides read TGTGCCAGCAGCGAGGGGACTAGCGGGGGGCTCCAAGAGACCCAGTACTTC. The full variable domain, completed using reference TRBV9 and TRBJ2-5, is DSGVTQTPKHLITATGQRVTLRCSPRSGDLSVYWYQQSLDQGLQFLIQYYNGEERAKGNILERFSAQQFPDLHSELNLSSLELGDSALYFCASSEGTSGGLQETQYFGPGTRLLVL.